The next 27 T cell receptor beta chains were all read from a single sample in a study of CD8+ T cells in alopecia areata. The treatment was: oral pan-JAK inhibitor, 5-10 mg twice daily. Extracted from the samples, RNA was reverse transcribed into cDNA to serve as the sequencing template. Assay used: immunoSEQ multiplex PCR; TCRdb lists only in-frame clones, some missing. The data show some 200,000 clones, under 75% seen once. Sequencing used CD4+ T cells sorted from blood, obtained at week 4, from a patient treated with tofacitinib. The receptors originated from a human donor with alopecia areata.

V usage is TRBV15 and J usage is TRBJ1-2; tentatively, D is TRBD1 (5 bases). CDR1 and CDR2 from the germline V gene are LNHNV and YYDKDF (reference sequence). The CDR3 contains 12 residues. V lost 8 bases and J 2 bases, leaving 9 bases between the germline ends. The CDR3 nucleotides are TGTGCCACCTCAGGGCAAAACTATGGCTACACCTTC. Its protein is CATSGQNYGYTF.

This clone was detected only a few times. The chain recombines TRBV15 with TRBJ1-1; D gene unclear. Germline V gene lookup returns CDR1 LNHNV and CDR2 YYDKDF (reference sequence). V was pared by 2 bases and J by 1 base, with 8 bases between. The CDR3 runs 14 residues. CDR3 coding DNA: TGTGCCACCAGCAGACCTAGGGCGAACACTGAAGCTTTCTTT. This translates into CATSRPRANTEAFF.

V usage is TRBV29-1 and J usage is TRBJ1-1, with a possible D match to TRBD1 (6 bases). Germline V gene data show CDR1 as SQVTM and CDR2 as ANQGSEA. V gave up 8 bases and J gave up 4 bases, with 14 bases separating them. The CDR3 runs 12 residues. CDR3 in DNA: TGCAGCTTAAGGGGGATTGGCACTGAAGCTTTCTTT. The encoded protein is CSLRGIGTEAFF.

The CDR3 DNA follows: TGCGCCAGCAGCTACCTAGCGGGGGGGAAGAAGACCCAGTACTTC. Translated, it gives CASSYLAGGKKTQYF. The rearrangement joins TRBV4-1 to TRBJ2-5; 12 bases line up with TRBD2. The CDR3 extends over 15 amino acids. V lost 5 bases to trimming and J lost 6 bases; unmatched junction nucleotides: 7. In germline, CDR1 is MGHRA, CDR2 YSYEKL.

This clone was picked up one time. The CDR3 DNA sequence: TGCAGCGTTGATGAAATCAGATATGGCTACACCTTC. Translation gives CSVDEIRYGYTF. J is TRBJ1-2 and V is TRBV29-1; no definite D call. The germline gives CDR1 SQVTM, CDR2 ANQGSEA. Trimming left V 3 bases short and J 5 bases short, with 10 bases between. The CDR3 runs to 12 residues. The variable domain in full, with the rest retrieved from reference TRBV29-1 and TRBJ1-2, is SAVISQKPSRDICQRGTSLTIQCQVDSQVTMMFWYRQQPGQSLTLIATANQGSEATYESGFVIDKFPISRPNLTFSTLTVSNMSPEDSSIYLCSVDEIRYGYTFGSGTRLTVV.

J is TRBJ2-6 and V is TRBV27; D perhaps matches TRBD1 (5 bases). Germline CDR1 reads MNHEY; CDR2 reads SMNVEV (reference sequence). The CDR3 runs to 18 residues. V was trimmed by 5 bases and J by 0 bases, leaving 17 bases between them. Here the CDR3 reads CASSQLRVTGSGANVLTF. CDR3 nucleotides: TGTGCCAGCAGTCAGCTCAGGGTAACCGGCTCTGGGGCCAACGTCCTGACTTTC.

CDR3 sequence reads: CAWSKGSYEQYF. CDR3 nucleotide sequence: TGTGCCTGGAGTAAGGGTTCCTACGAGCAGTACTTC. This chain uses TRBV30 with TRBJ2-7; D call uncertain. V dropped 2 bases and J dropped 1 base, with 6 bases sitting between them. CDR3 length: 12 amino acids. Germline assignment: CDR1 GTSNPN and CDR2 SVGIG (reference sequence).

This clone was counted between two and nine times. The chain is built from TRBV29-1 and TRBJ1-2, with 9 bases fitting TRBD1. Germline CDR1 and CDR2: SQVTM and ANQGSEA. With V trimmed by 3 bases and J by 6 bases, 5 bases remained unmatched. The CDR3 loop spans 13 amino acids. The DNA for the CDR3 is TGCAGCGTTGACCTGGACAGGGGTGATGGCTACACCTTC. It codes for CSVDLDRGDGYTF.

This chain links TRBV29-1 with TRBJ2-1, with 9 bases identical to TRBD1. Germline V CDR1 and CDR2: SQVTM, ANQGSEA. The CDR3 is 13 residues long. Trimming at V came to 6 bases and at J to 4 bases, leaving 4 bases not matched to a gene. The CDR3 sequence is CSVSGQGYNEQFF. In nucleotides, the CDR3 is TGCAGCGTCTCCGGACAGGGGTACAATGAGCAGTTCTTC.

This clone was detected many times. The V call is TRBV29-1, the J call TRBJ2-3; tentatively, D is TRBD2 (6 bases). The CDR3 runs to 15 residues. Per the germline V gene, CDR1 is SQVTM and CDR2 is ANQGSEA. Trimming stripped 0 bases from V and 3 bases from J, with 13 bases between. CDR3 sequence (DNA): TGCAGCGTTGAAGATGGGGGGAAGCAAACAGATACGCAGTATTTT. This sequence encodes CSVEDGGKQTDTQYF.

V usage is TRBV27 and J usage is TRBJ2-2, with TRBD2 as a possible D gene (5 bases). The germline V gene has CDR1 MNHEY and CDR2 SMNVEV (reference sequence). Trimming removed 7 bases at V and 6 bases at J, with 15 bases between. This CDR3 spans 14 amino acids. Here the CDR3 reads CASKPVATPGELFF. CDR3 sequence (DNA): TGTGCCAGCAAGCCAGTAGCGACTCCCGGGGAGCTGTTTTTT.

The chain employs TRBV7-2 and TRBJ2-7; 7 nucleotides line up with TRBD2. The CDR3 is 16 amino acids. Per the germline V gene, CDR1 is SGHTA and CDR2 is FQGNSA. The trim removed 0 bases at V and 2 bases at J, leaving 7 bases unmatched. CDR3 DNA sequence: TGTGCCAGCAGCTTAGCTCCGAGCGGGGCTACCTACGAGCAGTACTTC. Translated: CASSLAPSGATYEQYF.

The chain has TRBV10-3 and TRBJ1-1; D perhaps matches TRBD1 (6 bases). Trimming took off 2 bases at V and 0 bases at J, with 7 bases between the two ends. Germline values: CDR1 ENHRY, CDR2 SYGVKD. The CDR3 has 14 residues. The CDR3 region is CAISEQGLNTEAFF. The CDR3 DNA follows: TGTGCCATCAGTGAGCAGGGGCTGAACACTGAAGCTTTCTTT.

The V gene is TRBV7-2, the J gene TRBJ1-2, with D perhaps TRBD1 (5 bases). This CDR3 comprises 15 residues. Germline V gene data show CDR1 as SGHTA and CDR2 as FQGNSA. Trimming pared 5 bases from V and 5 bases from J, leaving 18 bases between. The CDR3 nucleotides read TGTGCCAGCAGCCCCCTGGGACTGGGGGATTATGGCTACACCTTC. Translated, it gives CASSPLGLGDYGYTF.

This rearrangement joins TRBV7-2 to TRBJ1-1; TRBD1 agrees at 10 bases. Germline CDR1 is SGHTA and CDR2 is FQGNSA. The junction had 0 bases not matched to a gene; V was cut back by 4 bases and J by 4 bases. The CDR3 sequence is 13 residues long. CDR3 protein: CASSWTGGTEAFF. The CDR3 nucleotides read TGTGCCAGCAGCTGGACAGGGGGCACTGAAGCTTTCTTT.

A note on this clone: The sample holds other DNA sequences that translate to the same CDR3. The chain is built from TRBV29-1 and TRBJ1-1; D gene uncertain. V was trimmed by 7 bases and J by 1 base, leaving 4 bases between them. The CDR3 runs to 10 residues. Per the germline V gene, CDR1 is SQVTM and CDR2 is ANQGSEA. The DNA of the CDR3 is TGCAGCGCGAAGAACACTGAAGCTTTCTTT. This gives the protein CSAKNTEAFF.

This chain's CDR3 is CAWGRGGLAGQETQYF. CDR3 nucleotide sequence: TGTGCCTGGGGTCGGGGAGGGCTAGCGGGCCAAGAGACCCAGTACTTC. The chain carries TRBV30 and TRBJ2-5, with 8 bases matching TRBD2. The J segment lost 1 base and the V segment lost 5 bases, leaving 12 bases of the junction unmatched. The CDR3 length is 16 residues. Per germline, CDR1 GTSNPN and CDR2 SVGIG (reference sequence).

V usage is TRBV4-3 and J usage is TRBJ1-6; TRBD1 matches 7 bases. The V segment lost 1 base and the J segment 9 bases; nucleotides outside the gene matches: 12. The CDR3 is made up of 17 amino acids. Per germline, CDR1 LGHNA and CDR2 YSLEER. CDR3 sequence reads: CASSQGSGQDGGSPLHF. The CDR3 DNA sequence: TGCGCCAGCAGCCAAGGCTCCGGACAGGACGGGGGTTCACCCCTCCACTTT.

This clone came up a few times. This rearrangement joins TRBV11-2 to TRBJ2-3; no definite D call. The CDR3 has 16 residues. Germline V lookup: CDR1 SGHAT, CDR2 FQNNGV. V lost 5 bases and J 1 base, leaving 16 bases between the germline ends. This CDR3 is CASSRLAAKGTDTQYF. Here the CDR3 DNA reads TGTGCCAGCAGCCGTCTCGCAGCCAAAGGCACAGATACGCAGTATTTT.

The gene calls are TRBV5-6 and TRBJ2-5; 11 bases line up with TRBD1. V was pared by 4 bases and J by 5 bases, with 10 bases of the junction left unmatched. The CDR3 length is 16 residues. The germline V gene has CDR1 SGHDT and CDR2 YYEEEE. The CDR3 spells CASSRRTGGVSETQYF. DNA of the CDR3: TGTGCCAGCAGCCGGAGGACAGGGGGCGTATCGGAGACCCAGTACTTC.

CDR3 region: CASQTGGLSSYNSPLHF. The DNA of the CDR3 is TGTGCCAGCCAGACCGGGGGATTAAGCTCCTATAATTCACCCCTCCACTTT. The chain couples TRBV25-1 to TRBJ1-6, with a weak D call TRBD1 (5 bases). The CDR3 is 17 amino acids. V lost 8 bases and J lost 0, with 17 bases in between. Germline loops: CDR1 MGHDK, CDR2 SYGVNS.

The chain combines TRBV25-1 with TRBJ2-5; 11 bases fit TRBD2. This CDR3 region has 14 residues. V dropped 4 bases and J dropped 2; count of bases not matched to a gene: 0. In germline, CDR1 is MGHDK, CDR2 SYGVNS. In nucleotides, the CDR3 is TGTGCCAGCAGTGGACTAGCGGGACAAGAGACCCAGTACTTC. As protein: CASSGLAGQETQYF. The full variable domain, rest sourced from reference TRBV25-1 and TRBJ2-5, is EADIYQTPRYLVIGTGKKITLECSQTMGHDKMYWYQQDPGMELHLIHYSYGVNSTEKGDLSSESTVSRIRTEHFPLTLESARPSHTSQYLCASSGLAGQETQYFGPGTRLLVL.

The chain couples TRBV5-1 to TRBJ2-1; perhaps TRBD1 as D (6 bases). Germline CDR1 and CDR2: SGHRS and YFSETQ. This CDR3 is 13 amino acids long. V dropped 0 bases and J dropped 7 bases, with 8 bases sitting between them. The CDR3 region has the DNA TGCGCCAGCAGCTTGGGGACAGCGAATGAGCAGTTCTTC. Protein product: CASSLGTANEQFF.

The chain combines TRBV4-1 with TRBJ2-7; 7 positions agree with TRBD1. The CDR3 loop spans 15 amino acids. CDR1 MGHRA and CDR2 YSYEKL come from the germline V gene. V gave up 2 bases and J gave up 4 bases; unmatched junction bases: 8. In DNA, the CDR3 is TGCGCCAGCAGCCAAACCCTGACAGGGAAGTACGAGCAGTACTTC. Encoded protein: CASSQTLTGKYEQYF.

This clone was counted at least ten times. The chain combines TRBV27 with TRBJ1-1; unclear D gene. The germline V gene has CDR1 MNHEY and CDR2 SMNVEV (reference sequence). Trimming pared 2 bases from V and 5 bases from J, leaving 12 bases between. The CDR3 loop spans 14 amino acids. The CDR3 region is CASSLRLGGTEAFF. CDR3 DNA sequence: TGTGCCAGCAGTTTAAGGTTGGGAGGGACTGAAGCTTTCTTT.

The rearrangement links TRBV11-2 to TRBJ2-7, with TRBD1 identical over 8 bases. With 5 bases clipped from V and 0 bases from J, the junction kept 9 bases outside the gene matches. This CDR3 is built from 16 residues. Germline CDR1 SGHAT, CDR2 FQNNGV. The CDR3 is CASSGQGGTSSYEQYF. The CDR3 DNA follows: TGTGCCAGCAGCGGACAGGGAGGAACCTCCTCCTACGAGCAGTACTTC.

The chain uses TRBV25-1 and TRBJ2-1; D perhaps matches TRBD1 (6 bases). V was cut by 7 bases and J by 3 bases, with 16 bases left in between. The CDR3 extends over 15 amino acids. Germline assignment: CDR1 MGHDK and CDR2 SYGVNS. For the CDR3, the DNA is TGTGCCAGCAAACCCCAGGGGTTCATCTACAATGAGCAGTTCTTC. As protein: CASKPQGFIYNEQFF.